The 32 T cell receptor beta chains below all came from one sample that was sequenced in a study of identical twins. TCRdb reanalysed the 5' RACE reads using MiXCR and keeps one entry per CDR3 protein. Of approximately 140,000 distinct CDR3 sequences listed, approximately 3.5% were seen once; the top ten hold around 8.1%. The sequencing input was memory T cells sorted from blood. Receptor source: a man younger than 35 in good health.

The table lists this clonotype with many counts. CDR3 residues: CSARQGESQPQHF. Written as DNA, the CDR3 is TGCAGTGCTAGACAGGGGGAGAGTCAGCCCCAGCATTTT. The rearrangement links TRBV20-1 to TRBJ1-5; 7 nucleotides agree with TRBD1. Germline-derived CDR1 and CDR2 are DFQATT and SNEGSKA (reference sequence). V trimming: 2 bases; J trimming: 6 bases; junction bases outside the gene matches: 4. The CDR3 runs 13 residues.

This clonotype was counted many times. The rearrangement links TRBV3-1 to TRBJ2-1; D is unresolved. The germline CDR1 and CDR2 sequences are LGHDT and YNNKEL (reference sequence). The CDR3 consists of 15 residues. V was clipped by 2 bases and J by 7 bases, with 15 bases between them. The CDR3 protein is CASSQMTRALNEQFF. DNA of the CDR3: TGTGCCAGCAGCCAAATGACCCGGGCCTTGAATGAGCAGTTCTTC.

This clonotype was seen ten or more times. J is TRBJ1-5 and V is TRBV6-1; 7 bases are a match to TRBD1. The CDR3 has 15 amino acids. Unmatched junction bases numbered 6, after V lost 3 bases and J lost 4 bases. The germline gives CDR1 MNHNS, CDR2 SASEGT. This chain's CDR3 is CASSDPGTANQPQHF. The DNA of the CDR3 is TGTGCCAGCAGTGACCCAGGGACAGCTAATCAGCCCCAGCATTTT.

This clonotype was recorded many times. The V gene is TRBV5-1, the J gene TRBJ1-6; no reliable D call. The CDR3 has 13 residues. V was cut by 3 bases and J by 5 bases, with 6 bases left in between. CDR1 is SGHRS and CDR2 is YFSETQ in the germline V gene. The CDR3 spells CASSWGDNSPLHF. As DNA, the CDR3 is TGCGCCAGCAGCTGGGGTGATAATTCACCCCTCCACTTT.

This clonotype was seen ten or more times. The CDR3 nucleotides are TGTGCCAGCAGTCCCGGGACCTCACTTGATGAGCAGTTCTTC. Encoded protein: CASSPGTSLDEQFF. This sequence joins TRBV6-1 and TRBJ2-1; D tentatively reads TRBD1 or TRBD2 (5 bases each). Per the germline V gene, CDR1 is MNHNS and CDR2 is SASEGT. Deletions cut 5 bases from V and 8 bases from J, with 16 bases between. The CDR3 sequence is 14 residues long.

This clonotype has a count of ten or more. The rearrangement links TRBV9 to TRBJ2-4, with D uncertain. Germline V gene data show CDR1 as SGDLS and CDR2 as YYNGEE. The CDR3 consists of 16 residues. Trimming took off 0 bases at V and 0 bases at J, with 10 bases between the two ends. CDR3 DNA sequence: TGTGCCAGCAGCGTAGGGGCGGATCTAGCCAAAAACATTCAGTACTTC. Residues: CASSVGADLAKNIQYF. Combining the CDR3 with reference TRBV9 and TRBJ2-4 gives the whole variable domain DSGVTQTPKHLITATGQRVTLRCSPRSGDLSVYWYQQSLDQGLQFLIQYYNGEERAKGNILERFSAQQFPDLHSELNLSSLELGDSALYFCASSVGADLAKNIQYFGAGTRLSVL.

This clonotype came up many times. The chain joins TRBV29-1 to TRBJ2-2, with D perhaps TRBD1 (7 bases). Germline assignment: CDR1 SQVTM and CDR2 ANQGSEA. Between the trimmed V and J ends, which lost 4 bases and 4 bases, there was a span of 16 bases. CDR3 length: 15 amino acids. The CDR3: CSVAEQGRFTGELFF. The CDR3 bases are TGCAGCGTTGCTGAACAGGGGAGGTTCACCGGGGAGCTGTTTTTT.

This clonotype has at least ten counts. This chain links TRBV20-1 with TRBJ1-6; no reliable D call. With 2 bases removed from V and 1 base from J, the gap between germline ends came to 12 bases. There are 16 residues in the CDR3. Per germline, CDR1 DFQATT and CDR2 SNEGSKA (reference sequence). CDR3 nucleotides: TGCAGTGCTAGACGGCGGACTCGGTCCTATAATTCACCCCTCCACTTT. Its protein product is CSARRRTRSYNSPLHF.

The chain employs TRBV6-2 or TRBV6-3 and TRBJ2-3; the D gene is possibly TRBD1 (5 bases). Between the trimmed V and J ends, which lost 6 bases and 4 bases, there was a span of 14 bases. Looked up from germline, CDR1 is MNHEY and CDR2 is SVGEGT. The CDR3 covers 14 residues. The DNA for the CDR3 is TGTGCCAGCAGCCCCTGGACATACCCAGATACGCAGTATTTT. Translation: CASSPWTYPDTQYF.

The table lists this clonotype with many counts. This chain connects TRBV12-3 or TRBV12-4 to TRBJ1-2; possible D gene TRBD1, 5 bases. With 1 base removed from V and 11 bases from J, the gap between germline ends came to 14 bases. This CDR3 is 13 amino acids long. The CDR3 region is CASSLGEGRSYTF. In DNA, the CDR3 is TGTGCCAGCAGTTTAGGGGAGGGGCGATCTTACACCTTC.

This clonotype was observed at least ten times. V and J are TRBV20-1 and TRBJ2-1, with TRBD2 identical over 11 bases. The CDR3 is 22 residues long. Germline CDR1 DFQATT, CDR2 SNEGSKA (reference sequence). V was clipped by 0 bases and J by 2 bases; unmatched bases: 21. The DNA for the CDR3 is TGCAGTGCTAGAGATTTCGGCGGCAGCCAGGCCGGGACTAGCGGAGCCTACAATGAGCAGTTCTTC. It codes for CSARDFGGSQAGTSGAYNEQFF.

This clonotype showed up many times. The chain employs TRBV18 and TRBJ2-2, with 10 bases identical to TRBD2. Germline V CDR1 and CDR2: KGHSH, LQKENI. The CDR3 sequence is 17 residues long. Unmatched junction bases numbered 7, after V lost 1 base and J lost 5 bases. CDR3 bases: TGTGCCAGCTCACCACAGTGGCTAGCGGGAGAAACCGGGGAGCTGTTTTTT. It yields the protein CASSPQWLAGETGELFF.

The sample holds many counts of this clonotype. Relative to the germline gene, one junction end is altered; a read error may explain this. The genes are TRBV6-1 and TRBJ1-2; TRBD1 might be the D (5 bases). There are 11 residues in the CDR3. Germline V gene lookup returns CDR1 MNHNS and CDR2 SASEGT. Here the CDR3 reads CASSEQVVGSF. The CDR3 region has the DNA TGTGCCAGCAGCGAACAGGTGGTAGGCTCCTTC.

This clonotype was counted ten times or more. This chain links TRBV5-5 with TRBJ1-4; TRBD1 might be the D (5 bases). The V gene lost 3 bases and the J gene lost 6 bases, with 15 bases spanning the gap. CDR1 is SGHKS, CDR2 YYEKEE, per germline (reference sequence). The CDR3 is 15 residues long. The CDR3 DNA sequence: TGTGCCAGCAGCTCGGGACGGCCTTTTGATGAAAAACTGTTTTTT. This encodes CASSSGRPFDEKLFF.

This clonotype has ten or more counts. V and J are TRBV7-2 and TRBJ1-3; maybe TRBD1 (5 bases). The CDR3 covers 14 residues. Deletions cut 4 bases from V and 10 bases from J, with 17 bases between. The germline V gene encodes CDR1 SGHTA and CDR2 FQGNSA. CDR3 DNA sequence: TGTGCCAGCAGCTCCCAATTGGGGGGGGGAACCATATATTTT. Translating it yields CASSSQLGGGTIYF.

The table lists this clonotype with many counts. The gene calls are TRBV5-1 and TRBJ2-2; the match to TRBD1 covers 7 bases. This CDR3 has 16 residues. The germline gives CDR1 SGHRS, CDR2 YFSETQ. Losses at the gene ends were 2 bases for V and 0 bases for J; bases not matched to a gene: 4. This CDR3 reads CASSFTGATNTGELFF. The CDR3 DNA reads TGCGCCAGCAGCTTCACAGGGGCGACGAACACCGGGGAGCTGTTTTTT.

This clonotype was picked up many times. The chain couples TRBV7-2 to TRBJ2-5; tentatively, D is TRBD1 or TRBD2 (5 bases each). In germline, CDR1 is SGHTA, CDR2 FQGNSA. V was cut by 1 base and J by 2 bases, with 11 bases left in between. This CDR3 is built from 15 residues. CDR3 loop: CASSLDPGPQETQYF. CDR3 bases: TGTGCCAGCAGCTTAGACCCGGGACCACAAGAGACCCAGTACTTC. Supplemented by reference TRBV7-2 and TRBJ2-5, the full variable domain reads GAGVSQSPSNKVTEKGKDVELRCDPISGHTALYWYRQSLGQGLEFLIYFQGNSAPDKSGLPSDRFSAERTGGSVSTLTIQRTQQEDSAVYLCASSLDPGPQETQYFGPGTRLLVL.

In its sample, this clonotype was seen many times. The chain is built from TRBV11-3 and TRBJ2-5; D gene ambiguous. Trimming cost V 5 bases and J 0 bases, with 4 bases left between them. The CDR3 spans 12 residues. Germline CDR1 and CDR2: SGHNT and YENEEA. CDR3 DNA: TGTGCCAGCAGCCCCAACCAAGAGACCCAGTACTTC. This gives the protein CASSPNQETQYF.

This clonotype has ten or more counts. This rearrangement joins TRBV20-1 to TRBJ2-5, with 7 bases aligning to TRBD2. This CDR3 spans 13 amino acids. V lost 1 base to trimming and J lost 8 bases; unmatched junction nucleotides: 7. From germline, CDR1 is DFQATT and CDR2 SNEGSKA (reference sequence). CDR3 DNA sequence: TGCAGTGCTAGAGTCCTTAGCGGGTCTACCCAGTACTTC. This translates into CSARVLSGSTQYF.

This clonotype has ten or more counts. CDR3 protein: CASSSPRDRQETQYF. CDR3 sequence (DNA): TGTGCCAGCAGCTCCCCTAGGGACAGACAAGAGACCCAGTACTTC. The chain is built from TRBV7-8 and TRBJ2-5; 7 positions match TRBD1. CDR1 and CDR2 (germline): SGHVS, FQNEAQ. V lost 4 bases, J lost 2 bases, and 7 bases stayed unmatched. The CDR3 length is 15 residues.

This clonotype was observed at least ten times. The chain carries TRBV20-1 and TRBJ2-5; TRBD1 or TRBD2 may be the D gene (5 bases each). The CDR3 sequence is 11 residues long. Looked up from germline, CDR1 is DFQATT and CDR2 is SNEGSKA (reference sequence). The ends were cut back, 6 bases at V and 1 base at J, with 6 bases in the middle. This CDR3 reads CSAGTQETQYF. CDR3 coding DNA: TGCAGTGCGGGGACCCAAGAGACCCAGTACTTC.

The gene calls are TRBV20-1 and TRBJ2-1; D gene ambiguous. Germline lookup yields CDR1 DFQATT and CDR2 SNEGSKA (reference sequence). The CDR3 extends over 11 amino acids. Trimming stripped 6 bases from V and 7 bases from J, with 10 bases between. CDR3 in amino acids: CSAKPVNEQFF. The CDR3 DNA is TGCAGTGCCAAACCCGTGAATGAGCAGTTCTTC.

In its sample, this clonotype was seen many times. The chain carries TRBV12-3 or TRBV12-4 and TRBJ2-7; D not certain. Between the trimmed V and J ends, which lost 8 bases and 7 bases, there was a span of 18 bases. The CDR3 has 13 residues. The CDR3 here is CASCLASLCEQYF. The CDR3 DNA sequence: TGTGCCAGCTGCCTGGCCAGCCTATGTGAGCAGTACTTC.

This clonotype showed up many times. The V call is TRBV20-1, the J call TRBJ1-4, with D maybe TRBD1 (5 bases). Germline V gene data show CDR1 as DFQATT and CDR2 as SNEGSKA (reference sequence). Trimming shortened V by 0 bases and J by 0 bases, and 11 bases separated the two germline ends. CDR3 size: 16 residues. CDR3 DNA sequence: TGCAGTGCTAGAGATCGTAGGGGATCAACTAATGAAAAACTGTTTTTT. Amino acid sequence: CSARDRRGSTNEKLFF.

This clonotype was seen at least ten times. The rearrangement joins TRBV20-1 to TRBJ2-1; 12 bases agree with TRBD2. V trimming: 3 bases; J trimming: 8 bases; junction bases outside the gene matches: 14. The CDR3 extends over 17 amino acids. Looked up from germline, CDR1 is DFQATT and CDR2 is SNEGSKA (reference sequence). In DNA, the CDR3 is TGCAGTGCTAGCCCGGGACTAGCGGGTCGATTTTTGGATGAGCAGTTCTTC. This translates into CSASPGLAGRFLDEQFF.

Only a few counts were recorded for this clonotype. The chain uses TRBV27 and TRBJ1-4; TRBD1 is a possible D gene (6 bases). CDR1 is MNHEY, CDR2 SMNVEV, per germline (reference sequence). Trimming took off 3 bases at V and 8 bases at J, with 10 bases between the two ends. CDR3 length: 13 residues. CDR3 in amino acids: CASSFGGREKLFF. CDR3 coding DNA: TGTGCCAGCAGTTTCGGGGGCCGGGAAAAACTGTTTTTT. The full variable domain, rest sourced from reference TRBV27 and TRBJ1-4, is EAQVTQNPRYLITVTGKKLTVTCSQNMNHEYMSWYRQDPGLGLRQIYYSMNVEVTDKGDVPEGYKVSRKEKRNFPLILESPSPNQTSLYFCASSFGGREKLFFGSGTQLSVL.

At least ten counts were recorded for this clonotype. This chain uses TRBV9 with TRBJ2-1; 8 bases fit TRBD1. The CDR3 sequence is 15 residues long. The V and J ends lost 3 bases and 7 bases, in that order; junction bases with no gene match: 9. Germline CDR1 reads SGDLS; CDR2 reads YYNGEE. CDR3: CASSDRGYWGNEQFF. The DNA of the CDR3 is TGTGCCAGCAGCGACAGGGGGTACTGGGGGAATGAGCAGTTCTTC.

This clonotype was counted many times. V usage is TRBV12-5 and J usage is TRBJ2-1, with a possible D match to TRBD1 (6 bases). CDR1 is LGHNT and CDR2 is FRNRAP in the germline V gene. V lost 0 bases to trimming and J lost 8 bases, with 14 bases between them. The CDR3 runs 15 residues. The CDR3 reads CASGLVQGGLHEQFF. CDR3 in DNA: TGTGCTAGTGGTTTGGTACAAGGGGGTTTACATGAGCAGTTCTTC.

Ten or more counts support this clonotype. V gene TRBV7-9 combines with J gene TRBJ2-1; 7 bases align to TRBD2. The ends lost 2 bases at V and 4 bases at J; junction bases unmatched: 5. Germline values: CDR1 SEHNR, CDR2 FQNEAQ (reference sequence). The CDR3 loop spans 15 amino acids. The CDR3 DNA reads TGTGCCAGCAGCTTATGGCGGGAGCGGTACAATGAGCAGTTCTTC. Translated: CASSLWRERYNEQFF.

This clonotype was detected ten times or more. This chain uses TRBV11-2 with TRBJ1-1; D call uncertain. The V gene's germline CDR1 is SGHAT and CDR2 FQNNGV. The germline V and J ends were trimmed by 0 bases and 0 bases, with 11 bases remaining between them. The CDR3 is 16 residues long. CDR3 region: CASSLEGGFLNTEAFF. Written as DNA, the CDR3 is TGTGCCAGCAGCTTAGAAGGAGGGTTCCTGAACACTGAAGCTTTCTTT.

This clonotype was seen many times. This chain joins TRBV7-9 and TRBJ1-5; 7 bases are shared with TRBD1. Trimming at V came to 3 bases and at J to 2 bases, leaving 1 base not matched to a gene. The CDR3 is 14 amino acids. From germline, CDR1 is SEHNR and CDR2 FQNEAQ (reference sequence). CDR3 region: CASSFGQGNQPQHF. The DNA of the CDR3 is TGTGCCAGCAGCTTCGGACAGGGCAATCAGCCCCAGCATTTT.

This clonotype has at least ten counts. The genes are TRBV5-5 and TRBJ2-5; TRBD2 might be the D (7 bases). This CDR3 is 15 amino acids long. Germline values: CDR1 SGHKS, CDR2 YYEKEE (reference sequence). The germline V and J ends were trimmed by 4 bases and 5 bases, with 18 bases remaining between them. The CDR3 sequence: CASSPDGGRVETQYF. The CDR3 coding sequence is TGTGCCAGCAGCCCTGACGGGGGGCGCGTGGAGACCCAGTACTTC.